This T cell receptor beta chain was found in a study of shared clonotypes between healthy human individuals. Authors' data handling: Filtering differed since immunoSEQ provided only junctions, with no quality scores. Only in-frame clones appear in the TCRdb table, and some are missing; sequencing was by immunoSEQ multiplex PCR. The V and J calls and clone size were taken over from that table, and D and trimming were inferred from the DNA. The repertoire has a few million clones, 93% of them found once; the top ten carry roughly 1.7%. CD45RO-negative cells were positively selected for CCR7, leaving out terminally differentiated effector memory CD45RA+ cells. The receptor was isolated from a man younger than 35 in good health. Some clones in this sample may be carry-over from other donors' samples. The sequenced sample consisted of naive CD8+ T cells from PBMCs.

CDR3 DNA: TGTGCCAGCAGTTTACTCCCCGGGTACAAAAACACCGGGGAGCTGTTTTTT. As protein: CASSLLPGYKNTGELFF. V usage is TRBV27 and J usage is TRBJ2-2; no clear D. Per the germline V gene, CDR1 is MNHEY and CDR2 is SMNVEV (reference sequence). The CDR3 has 17 residues. Trimming took 2 bases from V and 2 from J, leaving 15 bases between them.